The T cell receptor (beta chain) under discussion was sequenced for a study of OX40 agonist ivuxolimab in advanced cancers. Trimming took 4 bases from V and 6 from J; bases not matched to a gene: 24. The length of the CDR3 is 19 residues. Germline assignment: CDR1 SGHDT and CDR2 YYEEEE. There are a few counts of this clone. Sequencing was performed with immunoSEQ multiplex PCR; in TCRdb, only in-frame clones are kept and a portion is missing. The repertoire holds approximately 100,000 clones, with about 84% as singletons. The chain employs TRBV5-6 and TRBJ2-7, with 8 nucleotides matching TRBD2. The sequencing here drew on CD4+ or CD8+ T cells sorted from blood, taken in a trial of the OX40 agonist ivuxolimab. The TCR sequence derives from an adult with an advanced solid tumor such as melanoma, head and neck, liver or kidney cancer. DNA for the CDR3: TGTGCCAGCAGCCTCGGGACTAGTTCCCTCCGCGTCGAAGGGGGCGAGCAGTACTTC. It translates to CASSLGTSSLRVEGGEQYF.